The 31 T cell receptor beta chains presented below share a single source sample, sequenced in a study of regulatory T cells in long-lasting Graves disease. Documented time point: newly diagnosed GD, antithyroid drugs for less than 3 months. RNA from PBMCs was the source of the TCR library. Library construction for TCR beta used iRepertoire HTBI primers and Arm-PCR of CDR3 regions. TCRdb processed the multiplex PCR reads anew with MiXCR; each CDR3 protein has one entry. The table includes over 500,000 distinct CDR3 sequences, 16% detected once. The sample was also reused in another study, on T cells in Graves' hyperthyroidism and ophthalmopathy.

Material: peripheral blood mononuclear cells (PBMCs), obtained at new diagnosis, from a patient treated with antithyroid drugs. The receptors were gathered from a young woman with Graves disease.

This clonotype has a single count. The V call is TRBV5-5, the J call TRBJ2-4; D remains unclear. This CDR3 region has 12 residues. Germline CDR1 SGHKS, CDR2 YYEKEE (reference sequence). V was clipped by 4 bases and J by 8 bases, with 10 bases between them. Written as DNA, the CDR3 is TGTGCCAGCAGCGCCGCATGGGACATTCAGTACTTC. Residues: CASSAAWDIQYF.

In this sample, this clonotype turned up many times. The chain joins TRBV20-1 to TRBJ1-4; TRBD1 might be the D (5 bases). Germline V gene lookup returns CDR1 DFQATT and CDR2 SNEGSKA (reference sequence). This CDR3 has 15 residues. V lost 6 bases and J lost 0, with 14 bases in between. CDR3 protein: CSALGGAATNEKLFF. CDR3 coding DNA: TGCAGTGCCCTCGGCGGGGCCGCAACTAATGAAAAACTGTTTTTT.

Ten or more counts support this clonotype. This chain uses TRBV2 with TRBJ1-2; TRBD1 is a possible D gene (5 bases). This CDR3 is built from 13 residues. Deletions cut 5 bases from V and 9 bases from J, with 16 bases between. Germline CDR1 SNHLY, CDR2 FYNNEI. The chain's CDR3 is CASSQTTRGSYTF. The CDR3 DNA sequence: TGTGCCAGCAGTCAAACTACACGGGGGAGCTACACCTTC.

The CDR3 DNA is TGCGCCAGCAGTGGTGTGGGGGGCAATCAGCCCCAGCATTTT. This sequence encodes CASSGVGGNQPQHF. The V call is TRBV10-2, the J call TRBJ1-5; the D gene is possibly TRBD1 (5 bases). The CDR3 runs to 14 residues. Germline V gives CDR1 WSHSY, CDR2 SAAADI. V was shortened by 4 bases and J by 2 bases, with 9 bases between the two germline ends.

Comments on this clonotype: A much larger clone differs by one base, so this may be a read error. The CDR3 nucleotides read TGCAGCGTTGAAGATGCGGCAAGGAGGTACTTC. Encoded protein: CSVEDAARRYF. The chain is built from TRBV29-1 and TRBJ2-7; no firm D call. The CDR3 totals 11 residues. V dropped 0 bases and J dropped 12 bases, with 12 bases sitting between them. Looked up from germline, CDR1 is SQVTM and CDR2 is ANQGSEA.

In its sample, this clonotype was seen a few times. The genes are TRBV9 and TRBJ1-3, with D possibly TRBD1 on 5 matching bases. The germline CDR1 and CDR2 sequences are SGDLS and YYNGEE. The CDR3 length is 15 residues. The V end lost 4 bases, the J end lost 0 bases, and 11 bases lay between the germline ends. As DNA, the CDR3 is TGTGCCAGCAGCCAGGACGGGACCTCTGGAAACACCATATATTTT. Residues: CASSQDGTSGNTIYF.

This clonotype was seen a handful of times. The genes are TRBV9 and TRBJ2-2; 8 bases agree with TRBD1. The CDR3 is 16 amino acids. The germline V gene encodes CDR1 SGDLS and CDR2 YYNGEE. V lost 4 bases to trimming and J lost 3 bases; unmatched junction nucleotides: 8. CDR3 loop: CASSPRDRMDTGELFF. DNA for the CDR3: TGTGCCAGCAGCCCGCGGGACAGGATGGACACCGGGGAGCTGTTTTTT. The variable domain in full, with the rest retrieved from reference TRBV9 and TRBJ2-2, is DSGVTQTPKHLITATGQRVTLRCSPRSGDLSVYWYQQSLDQGLQFLIQYYNGEERAKGNILERFSAQQFPDLHSELNLSSLELGDSALYFCASSPRDRMDTGELFFGEGSRLTVL.

This clonotype appeared many times. V is TRBV9 and J is TRBJ1-3; D might be TRBD1 (5 bases). The CDR3 extends over 17 amino acids. The V and J ends lost 4 bases and 1 base respectively, with 18 bases between them. Germline CDR1 reads SGDLS; CDR2 reads YYNGEE. The chain's CDR3 is CASSTAGTAISGNTIYF. Written as DNA, the CDR3 is TGTGCCAGCAGCACAGCCGGGACGGCGATTTCTGGAAACACCATATATTTT.

The rearrangement links TRBV6-1 to TRBJ2-7; 10 nucleotides match TRBD1. Germline CDR1 is MNHNS and CDR2 is SASEGT. Trimming at V came to 3 bases and at J to 4 bases, leaving 6 bases not matched to a gene. The CDR3 has 15 residues. The CDR3 sequence is CASSDLTGGVYEQYF. The CDR3 nucleotides are TGTGCCAGCAGTGACCTGACAGGGGGCGTTTACGAGCAGTACTTC.

The sample holds many counts of this clonotype. In DNA, the CDR3 is TGTGCCAGCAGCTTCCAAGAGACCCAGTACTTC. It translates to CASSFQETQYF. The chain combines TRBV11-2 with TRBJ2-5; D unclear. V dropped 3 bases and J dropped 1 base, with 0 bases sitting between them. There are 11 residues in the CDR3. Germline CDR1 reads SGHAT; CDR2 reads FQNNGV.

Details on this clonotype: One end of the junction fails to match germline, which may point to a read error. The chain's CDR3 is CASSGNLGTDNDGYTF. The CDR3 region has the DNA TGTGCCAGTAGTGGGAATCTCGGGACAGATAACGATGGCTACACCTTC. This chain joins TRBV19 and TRBJ1-2; the match to TRBD1 covers 7 bases. Per the germline V gene, CDR1 is LNHDA and CDR2 is SQIVND (reference sequence). The CDR3 totals 16 residues.

At least ten counts were recorded for this clonotype. This rearrangement joins TRBV28 to TRBJ2-7; the D is unclear. V lost 6 bases and J 3 bases, leaving 12 bases between the germline ends. Germline CDR1 and CDR2: MDHEN and SYDVKM. The CDR3 runs 13 residues. The CDR3 sequence is CASSPVIFYEQYF. CDR3 nucleotide sequence: TGTGCCAGCAGCCCGGTCATTTTCTACGAGCAGTACTTC. Variable domain in full (rest from reference TRBV28 and TRBJ2-7): DVKVTQSSRYLVKRTGEKVFLECVQDMDHENMFWYRQDPGLGLRLIYFSYDVKMKEKGDIPEGYSVSREKKERFSLILESASTNQTSMYLCASSPVIFYEQYFGPGTRLTVT.

This rearrangement joins TRBV20-1 to TRBJ2-5; the match to TRBD2 covers 8 bases. The J segment lost 1 base and the V segment lost 5 bases, leaving 12 bases of the junction unmatched. The CDR3 runs to 16 residues. The germline V gene has CDR1 DFQATT and CDR2 SNEGSKA (reference sequence). Here the CDR3 DNA reads TGCAGTGCTCCCCGGGGGGGCAGCGGCATCCAAGAGACCCAGTACTTC. It translates to CSAPRGGSGIQETQYF.

V and J are TRBV19 and TRBJ2-7, with D possibly being TRBD2 (6 bases). CDR1 is LNHDA, CDR2 SQIVND, per germline (reference sequence). The CDR3 runs to 11 residues. Trimming took off 8 bases at V and 4 bases at J, with 9 bases between the two ends. The CDR3 is CASGRPYEQYF. Here the CDR3 DNA reads TGTGCCAGTGGGAGGCCATACGAGCAGTACTTC.

This clonotype was seen repeatedly, ten times or more. The chain couples TRBV20-1 to TRBJ2-5; no firm D call. The germline gives CDR1 DFQATT, CDR2 SNEGSKA (reference sequence). V lost 3 bases to trimming and J lost 3 bases, with 8 bases between them. This CDR3 is built from 12 residues. The CDR3 is CSASGFEETQYF. In DNA form, the CDR3 reads TGCAGTGCTAGCGGATTCGAAGAGACCCAGTACTTC.

This sequence joins TRBV7-9 and TRBJ2-4; D may be TRBD1 or TRBD2 (5 bases each). The CDR3 covers 17 residues. Between the trimmed V and J ends, which lost 2 bases and 0 bases, there was a span of 14 bases. The germline gives CDR1 SEHNR, CDR2 FQNEAQ (reference sequence). DNA for the CDR3: TGTGCCAGCAGCTTATATCTGGGGGAACTAGCCAAAAACATTCAGTACTTC. The encoded protein is CASSLYLGELAKNIQYF.

The chain is built from TRBV30 and TRBJ1-1; D ambiguous. CDR1 GTSNPN and CDR2 SVGIG come from the germline V gene (reference sequence). The ends were cut back, 1 base at V and 1 base at J, with 10 bases in the middle. The length of the CDR3 is 14 residues. CDR3 loop: CAWSALEGNTEAFF. Here the CDR3 DNA reads TGTGCCTGGAGTGCCCTGGAGGGGAACACTGAAGCTTTCTTT.

The rearrangement uses TRBV20-1 and TRBJ2-2, with no clear D. Trimming cost V 2 bases and J 3 bases, with 16 bases left between them. From germline, CDR1 is DFQATT and CDR2 SNEGSKA (reference sequence). The CDR3 sequence is 16 residues long. The CDR3 DNA sequence: TGCAGTGCTAGACCGCTCGGCGACCCGGACACCGGGGAGCTGTTTTTT. It specifies CSARPLGDPDTGELFF.

This clonotype showed up just a few times. J is TRBJ2-3 and V is TRBV6-1, with D possibly matching TRBD1 (6 bases). V was shortened by 4 bases and J by 5 bases, with 16 bases between the two germline ends. Germline V gene data show CDR1 as MNHNS and CDR2 as SASEGT. This CDR3 comprises 15 residues. This CDR3 is CASSGGRRAGDTQYF. The CDR3, as DNA: TGTGCCAGCAGTGGGGGGCGTCGGGCCGGAGATACGCAGTATTTT.

This clonotype occurred many times. V is TRBV11-2 and J is TRBJ1-2; D uncertain. This CDR3 is built from 14 residues. V was shortened by 0 bases and J by 5 bases, with 10 bases between the two germline ends. The V gene's germline CDR1 is SGHAT and CDR2 FQNNGV. CDR3 nucleotides: TGTGCCAGCAGCTTAGATTCTGGATTTTATGGCTACACCTTC. Translating it yields CASSLDSGFYGYTF.

This clonotype was found many times. The chain combines TRBV2 with TRBJ2-7; TRBD2 might be the D (5 bases). The germline V gene encodes CDR1 SNHLY and CDR2 FYNNEI. Trimming left V 8 bases short and J 5 bases short, with 13 bases between. This CDR3 is built from 12 residues. The CDR3 sequence is CASHQGSHEQYF. Written as DNA, the CDR3 is TGTGCCAGCCATCAAGGGAGCCACGAGCAGTACTTC.

This clonotype was observed many times. The chain combines TRBV30 with TRBJ1-6; D unclear. CDR1 and CDR2 from the germline V gene are GTSNPN and SVGIG (reference sequence). Trimming removed 3 bases from V and 0 bases from J, with 0 bases in between. The CDR3 loop spans 12 amino acids. CDR3 loop: CAWSSYNSPLHF. The CDR3 region has the DNA TGTGCCTGGAGCTCCTATAATTCACCCCTCCACTTT. Combining the CDR3 with reference TRBV30 and TRBJ1-6 gives the whole variable domain SQTIHQWPATLVQPVGSPLSLECTVEGTSNPNLYWYRQAAGRGLQLLFYSVGIGQISSEVPQNLSASRPQDRQFILSSKKLLLSDSGFYLCAWSSYNSPLHFGNGTRLTVT.

This clonotype was recorded at least ten times. V gene TRBV19 combines with J gene TRBJ2-3; 9 nucleotides line up with TRBD1. This CDR3 is built from 17 residues. V lost 4 bases, J lost 2 bases, and 10 bases stayed unmatched. Germline lookup yields CDR1 LNHDA and CDR2 SQIVND (reference sequence). CDR3 sequence: CASSKTRTGVATDTQYF. CDR3 DNA: TGTGCCAGTAGTAAAACGAGGACAGGGGTGGCCACAGATACGCAGTATTTT.

This clonotype was counted at least ten times. The rearrangement joins TRBV7-9 to TRBJ2-2, with D tentatively TRBD1 or TRBD2 (6 bases each). Germline V gene sequence: CDR1 SEHNR, CDR2 FQNEAQ (reference sequence). Trimming removed 5 bases at V and 3 bases at J, with 10 bases between. CDR3 length: 14 amino acids. CDR3 DNA: TGTGCCAGCAGCGGAGGGACATACACCGGGGAGCTGTTTTTT. As protein: CASSGGTYTGELFF.

The genes are TRBV24-1 and TRBJ2-7; D remains unclear. Trimming left V 3 bases short and J 0 bases short, with 5 bases between. The CDR3 extends over 13 amino acids. Germline V gene sequence: CDR1 KGHDR, CDR2 SFDVKD. In nucleotides, the CDR3 is TGTGCCACCAGTGATCCCGTCTCCTACGAGCAGTACTTC. Translation: CATSDPVSYEQYF.

At least ten counts were recorded for this clonotype. V usage is TRBV12-3 or TRBV12-4 and J usage is TRBJ2-3, with D perhaps matching TRBD1 (5 bases). This CDR3 comprises 11 residues. V was trimmed by 8 bases and J by 5 bases, leaving 8 bases between them. Written as DNA, the CDR3 is TGTGCCAGCGGACACGGAGATACGCAGTATTTT. Residues: CASGHGDTQYF.

This clonotype showed up just a few times. The chain carries TRBV6-1 and TRBJ1-2; no definite D call. The V gene lost 7 bases and the J gene lost 2 bases, with 14 bases spanning the gap. The CDR3 has 14 amino acids. Per the germline V gene, CDR1 is MNHNS and CDR2 is SASEGT. DNA for the CDR3: TGTGCCAGCATTGACATAGGGAGCAACTATGGCTACACCTTC. It encodes CASIDIGSNYGYTF.

This sequence joins TRBV20-1 and TRBJ2-1; 8 bases align to TRBD2. J gave up 4 bases and V 5 bases, and 25 bases lay outside the gene matches. This CDR3 is built from 20 residues. Germline lookup yields CDR1 DFQATT and CDR2 SNEGSKA (reference sequence). CDR3 in amino acids: CSAPGGTSGKSLGNYNEQFF. The DNA for the CDR3 is TGCAGTGCTCCCGGGGGAACTAGCGGAAAATCTTTGGGGAATTACAATGAGCAGTTCTTC.

This clonotype was seen at least ten times. The chain has TRBV2 and TRBJ2-3; 7 bases line up with TRBD1. V trimming: 5 bases; J trimming: 4 bases; junction bases outside the gene matches: 6. The length of the CDR3 is 14 residues. CDR1 is SNHLY and CDR2 is FYNNEI in the germline V gene. The CDR3 DNA follows: TGTGCCAGCAGTATTACAGGGGTACCAGATACGCAGTATTTT. Translation gives CASSITGVPDTQYF. The full variable domain, its missing parts supplied by reference TRBV2 and TRBJ2-3, is EPEVTQTPSHQVTQMGQEVILRCVPISNHLYFYWYRQILGQKVEFLVSFYNNEISEKSEIFDDQFSVERPDGSNFTLKIRSTKLEDSAMYFCASSITGVPDTQYFGPGTRLTVL.

CDR3 in amino acids: CASSLQSRLNTEAFF. DNA for the CDR3: TGTGCCAGCAGCTTACAAAGCCGGCTGAACACTGAAGCTTTCTTT. The chain links TRBV5-4 to TRBJ1-1; unclear D gene. Germline CDR1 and CDR2: SGHNT and YYREEE (reference sequence). This CDR3 spans 15 amino acids. Trimming stripped 2 bases from V and 0 bases from J, with 11 bases between.

The J gene is TRBJ1-1, the V gene TRBV6-1; tentative D call: TRBD1 (6 bases). Germline V gene sequence: CDR1 MNHNS, CDR2 SASEGT. Trimming cost V 5 bases and J 9 bases, with 10 bases left between them. This CDR3 comprises 11 residues. The CDR3 reads CASSQGQQAFF. The CDR3 DNA reads TGTGCCAGCAGTCAAGGACAGCAAGCTTTCTTT.